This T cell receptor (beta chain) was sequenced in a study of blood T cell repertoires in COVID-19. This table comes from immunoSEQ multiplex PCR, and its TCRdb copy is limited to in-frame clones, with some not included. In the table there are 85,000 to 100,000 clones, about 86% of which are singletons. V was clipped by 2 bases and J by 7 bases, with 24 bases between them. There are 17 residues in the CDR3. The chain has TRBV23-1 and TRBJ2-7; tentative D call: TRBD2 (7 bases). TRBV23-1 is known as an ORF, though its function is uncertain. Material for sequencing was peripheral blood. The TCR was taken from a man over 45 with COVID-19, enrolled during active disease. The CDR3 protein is CASSQPEGVGGPREQYF. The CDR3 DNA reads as TGCGCCAGCAGTCAACCAGAAGGGGTCGGGGGGCCAAGAGAGCAGTACTTC.